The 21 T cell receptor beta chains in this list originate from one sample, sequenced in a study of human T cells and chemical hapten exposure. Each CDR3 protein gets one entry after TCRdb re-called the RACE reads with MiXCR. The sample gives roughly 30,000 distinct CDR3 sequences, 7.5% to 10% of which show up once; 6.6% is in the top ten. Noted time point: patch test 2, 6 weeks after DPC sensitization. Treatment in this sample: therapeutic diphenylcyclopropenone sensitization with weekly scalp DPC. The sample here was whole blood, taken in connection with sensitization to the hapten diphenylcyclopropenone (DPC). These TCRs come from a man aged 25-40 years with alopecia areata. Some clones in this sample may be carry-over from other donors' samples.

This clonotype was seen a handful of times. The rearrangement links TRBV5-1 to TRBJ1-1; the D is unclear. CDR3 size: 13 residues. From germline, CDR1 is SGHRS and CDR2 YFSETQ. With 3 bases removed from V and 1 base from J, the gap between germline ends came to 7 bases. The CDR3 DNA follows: TGCGCCAGCAGCTCGGCCCGGAACACTGAAGCTTTCTTT. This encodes CASSSARNTEAFF.

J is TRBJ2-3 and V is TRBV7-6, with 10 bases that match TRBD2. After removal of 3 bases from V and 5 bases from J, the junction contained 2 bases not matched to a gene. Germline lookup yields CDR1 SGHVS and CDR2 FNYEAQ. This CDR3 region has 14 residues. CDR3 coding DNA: TGTGCCAGCAGCTTGGCTAGCGGGAGAGATACGCAGTATTTT. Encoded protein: CASSLASGRDTQYF.

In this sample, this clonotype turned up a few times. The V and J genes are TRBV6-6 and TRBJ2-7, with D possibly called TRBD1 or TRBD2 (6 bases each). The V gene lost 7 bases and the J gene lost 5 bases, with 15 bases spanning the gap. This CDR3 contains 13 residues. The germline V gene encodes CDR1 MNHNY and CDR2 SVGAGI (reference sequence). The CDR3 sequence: CASTHDGGDEQYF. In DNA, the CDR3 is TGTGCCAGCACCCACGACGGGGGCGACGAGCAGTACTTC.

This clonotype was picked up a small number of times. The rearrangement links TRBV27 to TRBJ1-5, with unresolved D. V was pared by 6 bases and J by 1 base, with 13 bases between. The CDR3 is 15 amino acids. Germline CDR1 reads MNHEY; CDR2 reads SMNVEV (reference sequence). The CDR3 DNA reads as TGTGCCAGCAGGGGAGGGTGGAAAAGCAATCAGCCCCAGCATTTT. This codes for CASRGGWKSNQPQHF.

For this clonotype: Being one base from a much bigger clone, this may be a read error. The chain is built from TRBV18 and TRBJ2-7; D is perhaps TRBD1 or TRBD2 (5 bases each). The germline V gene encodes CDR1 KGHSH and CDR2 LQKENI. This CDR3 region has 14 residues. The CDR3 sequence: CASSADQRGYGQYF. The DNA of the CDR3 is TGTGCCAGCTCAGCAGATCAACGGGGCTACGGGCAGTACTTC.

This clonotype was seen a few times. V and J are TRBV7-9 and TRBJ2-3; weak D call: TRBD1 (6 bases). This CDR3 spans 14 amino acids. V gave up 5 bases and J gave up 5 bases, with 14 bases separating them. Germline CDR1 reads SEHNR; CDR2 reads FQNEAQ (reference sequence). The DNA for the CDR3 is TGTGCCAGCAGCCTAGTCCCAGGGGAAGATACGCAGTATTTT. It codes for CASSLVPGEDTQYF.

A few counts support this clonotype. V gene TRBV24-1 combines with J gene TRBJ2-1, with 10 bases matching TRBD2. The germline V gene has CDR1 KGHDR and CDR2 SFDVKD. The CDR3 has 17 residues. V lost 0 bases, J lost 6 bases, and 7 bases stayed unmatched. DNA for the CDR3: TGTGCCACCAGTGATTTGCGCCCGGGACTAGCGATCAATGAGCAGTTCTTC. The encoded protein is CATSDLRPGLAINEQFF.

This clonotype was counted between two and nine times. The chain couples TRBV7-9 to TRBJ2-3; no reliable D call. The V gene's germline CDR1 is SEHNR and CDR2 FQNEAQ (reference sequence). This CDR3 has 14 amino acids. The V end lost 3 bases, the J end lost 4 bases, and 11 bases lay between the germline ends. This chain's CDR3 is CASSLVTIPDTQYF. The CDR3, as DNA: TGTGCCAGCAGCTTGGTCACGATTCCAGATACGCAGTATTTT.

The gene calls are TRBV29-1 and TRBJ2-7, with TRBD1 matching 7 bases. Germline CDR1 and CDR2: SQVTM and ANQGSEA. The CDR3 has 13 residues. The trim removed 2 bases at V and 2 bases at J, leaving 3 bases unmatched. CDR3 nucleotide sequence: TGCAGCGTTGAATCAGGGGGACCCTACGAGCAGTACTTC. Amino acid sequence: CSVESGGPYEQYF.

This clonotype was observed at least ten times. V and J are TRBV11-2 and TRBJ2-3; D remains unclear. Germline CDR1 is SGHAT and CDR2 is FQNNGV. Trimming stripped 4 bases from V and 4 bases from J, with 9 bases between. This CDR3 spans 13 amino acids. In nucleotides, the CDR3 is TGTGCCAGCAGCTCCCTAGAGGCAGATACGCAGTATTTT. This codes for CASSSLEADTQYF.

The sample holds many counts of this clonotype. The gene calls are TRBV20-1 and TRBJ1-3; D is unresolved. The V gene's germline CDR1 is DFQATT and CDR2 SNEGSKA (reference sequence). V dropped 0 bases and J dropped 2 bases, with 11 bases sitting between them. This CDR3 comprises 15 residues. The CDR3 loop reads CSARDPGRTGNTIYF. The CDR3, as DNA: TGCAGTGCTAGAGATCCTGGGAGAACTGGAAACACCATATATTTT.

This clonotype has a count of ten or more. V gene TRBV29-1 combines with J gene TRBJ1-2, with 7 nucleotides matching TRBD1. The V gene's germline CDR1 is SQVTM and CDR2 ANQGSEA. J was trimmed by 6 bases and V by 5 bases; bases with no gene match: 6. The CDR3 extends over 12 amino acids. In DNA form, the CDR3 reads TGCAGCGTTCATGACAGGGACGATGGCTACACCTTC. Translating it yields CSVHDRDDGYTF.

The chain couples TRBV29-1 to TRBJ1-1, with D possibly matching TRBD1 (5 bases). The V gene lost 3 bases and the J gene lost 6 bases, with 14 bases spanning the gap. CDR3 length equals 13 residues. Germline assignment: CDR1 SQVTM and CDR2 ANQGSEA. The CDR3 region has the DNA TGCAGCGTTGACTCAGGGATTCGGCCTGAAGCTTTCTTT. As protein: CSVDSGIRPEAFF. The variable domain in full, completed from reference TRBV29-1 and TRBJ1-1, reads SAVISQKPSRDICQRGTSLTIQCQVDSQVTMMFWYRQQPGQSLTLIATANQGSEATYESGFVIDKFPISRPNLTFSTLTVSNMSPEDSSIYLCSVDSGIRPEAFFGQGTRLTVV.

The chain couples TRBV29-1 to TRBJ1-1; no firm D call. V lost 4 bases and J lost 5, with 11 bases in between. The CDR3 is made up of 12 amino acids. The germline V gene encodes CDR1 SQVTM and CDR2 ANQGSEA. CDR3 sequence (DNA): TGCAGCGTTGCTGGGCAGAGAACTGAAGCTTTCTTT. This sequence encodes CSVAGQRTEAFF. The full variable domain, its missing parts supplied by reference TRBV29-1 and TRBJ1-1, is SAVISQKPSRDICQRGTSLTIQCQVDSQVTMMFWYRQQPGQSLTLIATANQGSEATYESGFVIDKFPISRPNLTFSTLTVSNMSPEDSSIYLCSVAGQRTEAFFGQGTRLTVV.

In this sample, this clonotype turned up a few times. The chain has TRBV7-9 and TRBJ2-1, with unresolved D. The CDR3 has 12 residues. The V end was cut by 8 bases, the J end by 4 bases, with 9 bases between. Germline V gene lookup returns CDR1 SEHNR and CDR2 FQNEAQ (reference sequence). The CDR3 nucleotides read TGTGCCAGCCACGATACTTACAATGAGCAGTTCTTC. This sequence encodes CASHDTYNEQFF.

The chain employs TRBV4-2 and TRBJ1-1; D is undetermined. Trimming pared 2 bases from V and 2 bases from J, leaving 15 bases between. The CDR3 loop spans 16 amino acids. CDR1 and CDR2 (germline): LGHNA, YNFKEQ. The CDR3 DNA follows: TGTGCCAGCAGCCAAATCCGGGCCGGCGGAAACACTGAAGCTTTCTTT. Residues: CASSQIRAGGNTEAFF.

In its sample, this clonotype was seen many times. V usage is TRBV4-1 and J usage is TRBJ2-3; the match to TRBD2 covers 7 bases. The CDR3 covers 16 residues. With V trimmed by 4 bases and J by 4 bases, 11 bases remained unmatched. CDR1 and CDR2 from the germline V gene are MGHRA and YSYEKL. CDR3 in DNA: TGCGCCAGCAGCCCGGGACTAATCATTTTAGCAGATACGCAGTATTTT. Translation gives CASSPGLIILADTQYF.

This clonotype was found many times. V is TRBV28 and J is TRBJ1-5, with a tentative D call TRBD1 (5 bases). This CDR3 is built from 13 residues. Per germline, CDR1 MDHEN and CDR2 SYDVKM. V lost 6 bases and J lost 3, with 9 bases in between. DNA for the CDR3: TGTGCCAGCAGCGGGACGCTCAATCAGCCCCAGCATTTT. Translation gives CASSGTLNQPQHF.

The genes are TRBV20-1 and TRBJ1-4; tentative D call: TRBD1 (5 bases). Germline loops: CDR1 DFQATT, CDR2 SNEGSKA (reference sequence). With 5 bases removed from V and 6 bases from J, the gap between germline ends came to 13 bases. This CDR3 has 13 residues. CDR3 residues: CSADRDGDEKLFF. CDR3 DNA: TGCAGTGCTGACCGGGACGGAGATGAAAAACTGTTTTTT.

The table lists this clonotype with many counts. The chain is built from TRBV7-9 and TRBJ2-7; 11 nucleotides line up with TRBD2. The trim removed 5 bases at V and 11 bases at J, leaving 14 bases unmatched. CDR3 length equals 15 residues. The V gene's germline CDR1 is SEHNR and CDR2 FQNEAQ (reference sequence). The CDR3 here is CASSPPTSGRGKKYF. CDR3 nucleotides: TGTGCCAGCAGCCCTCCCACTAGCGGGAGAGGGAAGAAGTACTTC.

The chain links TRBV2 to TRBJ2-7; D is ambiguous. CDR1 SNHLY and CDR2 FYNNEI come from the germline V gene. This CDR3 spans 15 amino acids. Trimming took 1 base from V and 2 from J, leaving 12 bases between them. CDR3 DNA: TGTGCCAGCAGTGAAGAGGCGGCCTTTCCCTACGAGCAGTACTTC. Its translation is CASSEEAAFPYEQYF.